Below are 24 T cell receptor beta chains sequenced from a single sample in a study of response to subunit inactivated influenza vaccine. TCRdb re-called the RT-PCR reads with MiXCR, one entry per CDR3 protein. The table has 400,000 to 650,000 distinct CDR3 sequences, approximately 7.7% seen once. Specimen: PBMCs from blood, collected 23 to 25 months after vaccination. The origin of the receptors is a man aged 50-75 years who received an inactivated influenza vaccine.

This clonotype was seen a few times. The chain carries TRBV5-5 and TRBJ2-1; D might be TRBD1 (6 bases). Germline CDR1 is SGHKS and CDR2 is YYEKEE (reference sequence). Trimming took off 5 bases at V and 0 bases at J, with 12 bases between the two ends. The CDR3 length is 15 residues. In DNA form, the CDR3 reads TGTGCCAGCAGAACAGGGAGCCTCTCCTACAATGAGCAGTTCTTC. It is translated as CASRTGSLSYNEQFF.

A few counts support this clonotype. This chain links TRBV6-5 with TRBJ2-5, with D tentatively TRBD1 or TRBD2 (5 bases each). The V end was cut by 2 bases, the J end by 4 bases, with 11 bases between. The CDR3 has 14 residues. Germline loops: CDR1 MNHEY, CDR2 SVGAGI. Here the CDR3 DNA reads TGTGCCAGCAGTTACGTCCGGGGCTCAGAGACCCAGTACTTC. It encodes CASSYVRGSETQYF.

The chain combines TRBV28 with TRBJ2-3; no clear D gene. The CDR3 runs 14 residues. Germline V gene data show CDR1 as MDHEN and CDR2 as SYDVKM. V was clipped by 2 bases and J by 5 bases, with 11 bases between them. In DNA form, the CDR3 reads TGTGCCAGCAGTTTAAGTTCAGGCGGAGATACGCAGTATTTT. It codes for CASSLSSGGDTQYF. The whole variable domain, filled in from reference TRBV28 and TRBJ2-3, reads DVKVTQSSRYLVKRTGEKVFLECVQDMDHENMFWYRQDPGLGLRLIYFSYDVKMKEKGDIPEGYSVSREKKERFSLILESASTNQTSMYLCASSLSSGGDTQYFGPGTRLTVL.

V gene TRBV6-2 or TRBV6-3 combines with J gene TRBJ2-2, with D perhaps assigned TRBD1 or TRBD2 (5 bases each). With 7 bases removed from V and 0 bases from J, the gap between germline ends came to 9 bases. Germline V gene lookup returns CDR1 MNHEY and CDR2 SVGEGT. There are 14 residues in the CDR3. CDR3 sequence reads: CASKWGSNTGELFF. For the CDR3, the DNA is TGTGCCAGCAAATGGGGGTCGAACACCGGGGAGCTGTTTTTT.

This clonotype was counted only a few times. The V gene is TRBV6-1, the J gene TRBJ1-5; no definite D call. Germline CDR1 reads MNHNS; CDR2 reads SASEGT. This CDR3 has 15 amino acids. Trimming removed 4 bases at V and 6 bases at J, with 16 bases between. CDR3 sequence reads: CASSVTGVAGQPQHF. The CDR3, as DNA: TGTGCCAGCAGTGTTACTGGGGTGGCTGGTCAGCCCCAGCATTTT.

This clonotype has a count of ten or more. J is TRBJ1-2 and V is TRBV5-1; D is unclear. This CDR3 has 14 residues. Between the trimmed V and J ends, which lost 5 bases and 6 bases, there was a span of 17 bases. Germline V gene sequence: CDR1 SGHRS, CDR2 YFSETQ. In DNA form, the CDR3 reads TGCGCCAGCAGGAAGGAACGGCAGTCCGATGGCTACACCTTC. Its protein is CASRKERQSDGYTF.

This clonotype was counted many times. V and J are TRBV20-1 and TRBJ1-1, with D uncertain. The length of the CDR3 is 13 residues. CDR1 is DFQATT, CDR2 SNEGSKA, per germline (reference sequence). Trimming left V 6 bases short and J 3 bases short, with 14 bases between. The CDR3 loop is CSAPRTEYTEAFF. The CDR3 DNA is TGCAGTGCACCGCGGACCGAGTACACTGAAGCTTTCTTT.

This clonotype was recorded at least ten times. The chain carries TRBV29-1 and TRBJ2-1; 15 nucleotides match TRBD2. Per the germline V gene, CDR1 is SQVTM and CDR2 is ANQGSEA. J was trimmed by 7 bases and V by 4 bases; bases with no gene match: 5. The CDR3 contains 15 residues. This chain's CDR3 is CSVGIGTSGGNEQFF. The CDR3 DNA reads TGCAGCGTTGGTATTGGGACTAGCGGGGGGAATGAGCAGTTCTTC.

The rearrangement joins TRBV20-1 to TRBJ2-1; D perhaps matches TRBD2 (6 bases). Looked up from germline, CDR1 is DFQATT and CDR2 is SNEGSKA (reference sequence). V lost 5 bases, J lost 7 bases, and 21 bases lay in between. The CDR3 runs 15 residues. Here the CDR3 DNA reads TGCAGTGCTCTCGGCGCAGGGCGGGAAAGGAATGAGCAGTTCTTC. Translation gives CSALGAGRERNEQFF.

The genes are TRBV6-2 or TRBV6-3 and TRBJ1-5; 7 bases map to TRBD1. Germline CDR1 is MNHEY and CDR2 is SVGEGT. This CDR3 spans 16 amino acids. V shed 5 bases, J shed 5 bases, and the junction held 12 bases outside the gene matches. CDR3 sequence: CASSAPTGTRHQPQHF. The CDR3 DNA follows: TGTGCCAGCAGTGCACCGACAGGGACAAGGCATCAGCCCCAGCATTTT.

Details on this clonotype: Given the absence of the conserved phenylalanine or tryptophan at the CDR3 end, a read error is likely. This CDR3 reads CASSSPAGAYEQYL. CDR3 nucleotide sequence: TGTGCCAGCAGTTCCCCCGCAGGGGCCTACGAGCAGTACTTA. The rearrangement links TRBV12-3 or TRBV12-4 to TRBJ2-7; weak D call: TRBD1 (6 bases). The CDR3 sequence is 14 residues long. V was clipped by 4 bases and J by 2 bases, with 12 bases between them.

In this sample, this clonotype turned up many times. The V and J genes are TRBV5-1 and TRBJ1-2; 8 nucleotides align to TRBD1. The trim removed 0 bases at V and 7 bases at J, leaving 8 bases unmatched. In germline, CDR1 is SGHRS, CDR2 YFSETQ. The CDR3 runs 15 residues. The CDR3 DNA reads TGCGCCAGCAGCTTGGCCGGGGGACAGGAGGGTGGCTACACCTTC. Protein: CASSLAGGQEGGYTF.

This chain links TRBV18 with TRBJ2-1, with a weak D call TRBD1 (6 bases). The CDR3 sequence is 15 residues long. V dropped 5 bases and J dropped 0 bases, with 11 bases sitting between them. The germline V gene encodes CDR1 KGHSH and CDR2 LQKENI. The CDR3 reads CASSTGQFSYNEQFF. DNA for the CDR3: TGTGCCAGCTCAACGGGACAATTCTCCTACAATGAGCAGTTCTTC.

The CDR3 here is CASSPGLAGVTNEQFF. The CDR3 nucleotides are TGCGCCAGCAGCCCGGGCCTAGCGGGAGTGACGAATGAGCAGTTCTTC. The rearrangement joins TRBV4-3 to TRBJ2-1; 10 positions agree with TRBD2. The germline V gene has CDR1 LGHNA and CDR2 YSLEER. There are 16 residues in the CDR3. Germline trimming cut 4 bases from V and 7 bases from J; bases unmatched to any gene: 10.

The rearrangement links TRBV29-1 to TRBJ2-7; tentative D call: TRBD2 (7 bases). This CDR3 comprises 17 residues. V was pared by 5 bases and J by 0 bases, with 23 bases between. Germline values: CDR1 SQVTM, CDR2 ANQGSEA. The CDR3 region is CSVRRGQGGPNSYEQYF. DNA of the CDR3: TGCAGCGTTAGGCGGGGGCAGGGAGGACCCAACTCCTACGAGCAGTACTTC.

V is TRBV24-1 and J is TRBJ2-2; no clear D gene. The V end was cut by 4 bases, the J end by 2 bases, with 10 bases between. CDR1 and CDR2 from the germline V gene are KGHDR and SFDVKD. This CDR3 is built from 15 residues. CDR3 loop: CATSESGPNTGELFF. In DNA form, the CDR3 reads TGTGCCACCAGTGAATCTGGGCCAAACACCGGGGAGCTGTTTTTT.

The chain recombines TRBV20-1 with TRBJ2-1, with 8 nucleotides matching TRBD1. The CDR3 sequence is 12 residues long. Trimming took 4 bases from V and 7 from J; bases not matched to a gene: 3. The germline gives CDR1 DFQATT, CDR2 SNEGSKA (reference sequence). Here the CDR3 reads CSATDRGNEQFF. In DNA form, the CDR3 reads TGCAGTGCTACCGACAGGGGTAATGAGCAGTTCTTC.

This clonotype was seen a handful of times. The V call is TRBV4-3, the J call TRBJ2-1, with 9 bases that match TRBD2. Trimming cost V 1 base and J 8 bases; bases outside gene matches: 9. CDR3 length equals 16 residues. Germline V gene lookup returns CDR1 LGHNA and CDR2 YSLEER. CDR3 sequence (DNA): TGCGCCAGCAGCCAAGGGCTAGCGGGAAGCTCGCATGAGCAGTTCTTC. Amino acids: CASSQGLAGSSHEQFF.

This clonotype was counted many times. The gene calls are TRBV6-1 and TRBJ2-2; tentatively, D is TRBD1 or TRBD2 (5 bases each). This CDR3 comprises 14 residues. Trimming pared 7 bases from V and 7 bases from J, leaving 16 bases between. Germline CDR1 reads MNHNS; CDR2 reads SASEGT. The CDR3 spells CASTGAWRGGELFF. The CDR3 nucleotides read TGTGCCAGCACCGGGGCATGGAGAGGCGGGGAGCTGTTTTTT.

There are many counts of this clonotype. The chain couples TRBV7-2 to TRBJ2-7, with D perhaps matching TRBD1 (5 bases). Trimming pared 5 bases from V and 6 bases from J, leaving 11 bases between. Germline CDR1 is SGHTA and CDR2 is FQGNSA. The CDR3 sequence is 12 residues long. The chain's CDR3 is CASSAQGFEQYF. The CDR3 bases are TGTGCCAGCAGCGCCCAGGGCTTCGAGCAGTACTTC.

CDR3 residues: CATMGRNNEQFF. The DNA for the CDR3 is TGTGCCACCATGGGCAGAAACAATGAGCAGTTCTTC. The chain joins TRBV24-1 to TRBJ2-1; D call uncertain. The germline CDR1 and CDR2 sequences are KGHDR and SFDVKD. The CDR3 is 12 residues long. V lost 8 bases and J lost 5, with 9 bases in between.

The rearrangement links TRBV5-8 to TRBJ2-1, with D perhaps TRBD1 or TRBD2 (5 bases each). The CDR3 runs to 18 residues. Trimming took off 1 base at V and 7 bases at J, with 24 bases between the two ends. The germline CDR1 and CDR2 sequences are SGHTS and YDEGEE. The CDR3: CASSLTLVVRARGNEQFF. CDR3 DNA sequence: TGTGCCAGCAGCTTGACCCTGGTTGTCAGGGCCCGAGGGAATGAGCAGTTCTTC.

The gene calls are TRBV29-1 and TRBJ2-2, with no clear D. Germline V gene sequence: CDR1 SQVTM, CDR2 ANQGSEA. The CDR3 length is 14 residues. V gave up 3 bases and J gave up 1 base, with 9 bases separating them. The CDR3 region is CSVELSENTGELFF. CDR3 DNA: TGCAGCGTTGAGCTTTCGGAGAACACCGGGGAGCTGTTTTTT.

This chain connects TRBV12-3 or TRBV12-4 to TRBJ1-3, with 7 bases fitting TRBD1. The V and J ends lost 6 bases and 0 bases, in that order; junction bases with no gene match: 8. This CDR3 comprises 16 residues. The CDR3 region is CASSRGDPRSGNTIYF. CDR3 coding DNA: TGTGCCAGCAGCAGGGGGGACCCCCGCTCTGGAAACACCATATATTTT.